The 31 T cell receptor beta chains presented below share a single source sample, sequenced in a study of blood T cell repertoires in COVID-19. TCRdb keeps only in-frame clones here, not all; method: immunoSEQ multiplex PCR. The table records 110,000 to 150,000 clones, 85% of them present only once. Material: PBMCs or T cells enriched from blood (not recorded which). The source is a middle-aged woman who had recovered from COVID-19.

The table lists this clone with a count of one. The CDR3 nucleotides read TGCGCCAGCAGCCCCGACAGGGACTATGGCTACACCTTC. It is translated as CASSPDRDYGYTF. The V gene is TRBV4-1, the J gene TRBJ1-2; the match to TRBD1 covers 7 bases. The CDR3 is 13 amino acids. V dropped 4 bases and J dropped 3; count of bases not matched to a gene: 2. Per the germline V gene, CDR1 is MGHRA and CDR2 is YSYEKL.

This sequence joins TRBV2 and TRBJ1-4; D gene unclear. Per the germline V gene, CDR1 is SNHLY and CDR2 is FYNNEI. Trimming removed 8 bases from V and 6 bases from J, with 19 bases in between. This CDR3 has 15 residues. DNA for the CDR3: TGTGCCAGCTCCCTTTCGCCGGGTTTTGATGAAAAACTGTTTTTT. It codes for CASSLSPGFDEKLFF. The full variable domain, with the rest looked up from reference TRBV2 and TRBJ1-4, is EPEVTQTPSHQVTQMGQEVILRCVPISNHLYFYWYRQILGQKVEFLVSFYNNEISEKSEIFDDQFSVERPDGSNFTLKIRSTKLEDSAMYFCASSLSPGFDEKLFFGSGTQLSVL.

The chain joins TRBV4-1 to TRBJ1-6; D is possibly TRBD1 (6 bases). This CDR3 has 14 amino acids. The germline CDR1 and CDR2 sequences are MGHRA and YSYEKL. The ends were cut back, 2 bases at V and 8 bases at J, with 10 bases in the middle. CDR3 amino acids: CASSQWTAHSPLHF. For the CDR3, the DNA is TGCGCCAGCAGCCAATGGACAGCACATTCACCCCTCCACTTT.

The gene calls are TRBV7-8 and TRBJ2-1; 9 bases fit TRBD2. Trimming removed 4 bases from V and 10 bases from J; junction bases left unmatched: 11. Germline assignment: CDR1 SGHVS and CDR2 FQNEAQ. The CDR3 runs 15 residues. The CDR3 loop is CASSSLERGVKEQFF. Here the CDR3 DNA reads TGTGCCAGCAGCTCCCTGGAGCGGGGGGTCAAGGAGCAGTTCTTC.

The DNA for the CDR3 is TGTGCCAGCAGCCGCCTCGGATGGCAGGGCCCCTACGAGCAGTACTTC. As protein: CASSRLGWQGPYEQYF. The gene calls are TRBV5-4 and TRBJ2-7; tentative D call: TRBD1 (5 bases). The length of the CDR3 is 16 residues. V lost 4 bases and J 2 bases, leaving 19 bases between the germline ends. Germline lookup yields CDR1 SGHNT and CDR2 YYREEE (reference sequence).

This clone was counted between two and nine times. The rearrangement uses TRBV29-1 and TRBJ2-7; D is ambiguous. Looked up from germline, CDR1 is SQVTM and CDR2 is ANQGSEA. CDR3 size: 12 residues. Trimming pared 3 bases from V and 0 bases from J, leaving 6 bases between. The CDR3 DNA sequence: TGCAGCGTTGAGCAAGCCTCCTACGAGCAGTACTTC. This encodes CSVEQASYEQYF.

The chain links TRBV2 to TRBJ2-1; TRBD2 matches at 9 bases. The germline V gene has CDR1 SNHLY and CDR2 FYNNEI. The trim removed 6 bases at V and 10 bases at J, leaving 4 bases unmatched. This CDR3 comprises 12 residues. This CDR3 is CASRPSGVEQFF. CDR3 sequence (DNA): TGTGCCAGCAGACCTAGCGGGGTGGAGCAGTTCTTC.

The rearrangement uses TRBV6-5 and TRBJ1-4; unclear D gene. Germline V CDR1 and CDR2: MNHEY, SVGAGI. Trimming shortened V by 4 bases and J by 5 bases, and 5 bases separated the two germline ends. This CDR3 region has 12 residues. The CDR3 loop is CASSFLNEKLFF. The CDR3 region has the DNA TGTGCCAGCAGTTTCCTCAATGAAAAACTGTTTTTT.

V and J are TRBV12-5 and TRBJ1-1, with TRBD1 matching 8 bases. Losses at the gene ends were 1 base for V and 4 bases for J; bases not matched to a gene: 8. The CDR3 has 16 amino acids. Germline CDR1 LGHNT, CDR2 FRNRAP. CDR3 bases: TGTGCTAGTGGTTTGGGGACAGGGCGTCTGAGCACTGAAGCTTTCTTT. Its translation is CASGLGTGRLSTEAFF.

The J gene is TRBJ1-1, the V gene TRBV10-2; no definite D call. V was trimmed by 4 bases and J by 5 bases, leaving 11 bases between them. Germline assignment: CDR1 WSHSY and CDR2 SAAADI. This CDR3 region has 13 residues. The CDR3 spells CASSVDPGTEAFF. The CDR3 coding sequence is TGCGCCAGCAGTGTAGATCCCGGGACTGAAGCTTTCTTT.

The V gene is TRBV9, the J gene TRBJ2-3; tentatively, D is TRBD2 (5 bases). CDR1 and CDR2 (germline): SGDLS, YYNGEE. The V gene lost 0 bases and the J gene lost 0 bases, with 8 bases spanning the gap. This CDR3 comprises 15 residues. The DNA for the CDR3 is TGTGCCAGCAGCGTAGGAGGGAGTAGCACAGATACGCAGTATTTT. This translates into CASSVGGSSTDTQYF.

The gene calls are TRBV5-1 and TRBJ2-1, with 9 bases identical to TRBD2. This CDR3 region has 15 residues. V trimming: 4 bases; J trimming: 5 bases; junction bases outside the gene matches: 7. Germline V gene sequence: CDR1 SGHRS, CDR2 YFSETQ. Here the CDR3 reads CASSLLERGDNEQFF. The CDR3 DNA follows: TGCGCCAGCAGCCTCCTAGAGCGGGGGGACAATGAGCAGTTCTTC.

The chain has TRBV20-1 and TRBJ1-2; 8 bases are shared with TRBD1. With 3 bases clipped from V and 2 bases from J, the junction kept 5 bases outside the gene matches. The CDR3 length is 14 residues. Germline V gene lookup returns CDR1 DFQATT and CDR2 SNEGSKA (reference sequence). The CDR3 reads CSASAGGDNYGYTF. CDR3 DNA sequence: TGCAGTGCTAGTGCAGGGGGCGACAACTATGGCTACACCTTC.

The chain links TRBV5-4 to TRBJ2-7; 8 bases are shared with TRBD1. The CDR3 has 15 amino acids. Germline V gives CDR1 SGHNT, CDR2 YYREEE (reference sequence). The ends lost 0 bases at V and 4 bases at J; junction bases unmatched: 6. In DNA form, the CDR3 reads TGTGCCAGCAGCTTGGTGGCAGGGGGCGTATACGAGCAGTACTTC. Encoded protein: CASSLVAGGVYEQYF.

V gene TRBV7-2 combines with J gene TRBJ2-1; 7 bases fit TRBD2. This CDR3 comprises 12 residues. V was pared by 5 bases and J by 8 bases, with 3 bases of the junction left unmatched. Per the germline V gene, CDR1 is SGHTA and CDR2 is FQGNSA. The CDR3 protein is CASSPGRDEQFF. CDR3 DNA sequence: TGTGCCAGCAGCCCTGGGAGGGATGAGCAGTTCTTC.

The chain combines TRBV5-4 with TRBJ2-1; maybe TRBD2 (6 bases). The CDR3 loop spans 15 amino acids. Germline assignment: CDR1 SGHNT and CDR2 YYREEE (reference sequence). V was shortened by 7 bases and J by 4 bases, with 18 bases between the two germline ends. The CDR3: CASQFSQGLYNEQFF. Written as DNA, the CDR3 is TGTGCCAGCCAGTTTAGTCAGGGACTTTACAATGAGCAGTTCTTC.

The chain carries TRBV11-3 and TRBJ1-1; possible D gene TRBD1, 6 bases. There are 15 residues in the CDR3. Germline CDR1 is SGHNT and CDR2 is YENEEA. Trimming shortened V by 1 base and J by 4 bases, and 13 bases separated the two germline ends. CDR3 sequence reads: CASSLVFEGVTEAFF. CDR3 sequence (DNA): TGTGCCAGCAGCTTAGTGTTTGAGGGGGTCACTGAAGCTTTCTTT.

The chain carries TRBV6-5 and TRBJ2-3, with 7 bases fitting TRBD2. Germline loops: CDR1 MNHEY, CDR2 SVGAGI. The length of the CDR3 is 15 residues. The V and J ends lost 6 bases and 0 bases, in that order; junction bases with no gene match: 6. The CDR3: CASREGGHSTDTQYF. The CDR3 DNA follows: TGTGCCAGCAGGGAGGGAGGGCATAGCACAGATACGCAGTATTTT.

This CDR3 reads CASRQGALNEQFF. The CDR3 DNA is TGTGCCAGCAGACAGGGGGCCCTCAATGAGCAGTTCTTC. This rearrangement joins TRBV2 to TRBJ2-1, with 9 positions matching TRBD1. This CDR3 comprises 13 residues. Trimming removed 6 bases from V and 6 bases from J; junction bases left unmatched: 3. CDR1 is SNHLY and CDR2 is FYNNEI in the germline V gene. Full variable domain (remainder filled in from reference TRBV2 and TRBJ2-1): EPEVTQTPSHQVTQMGQEVILRCVPISNHLYFYWYRQILGQKVEFLVSFYNNEISEKSEIFDDQFSVERPDGSNFTLKIRSTKLEDSAMYFCASRQGALNEQFFGPGTRLTVL.

The V call is TRBV7-8, the J call TRBJ2-7, with 10 bases matching TRBD2. The CDR3 consists of 16 residues. V gave up 5 bases and J gave up 2 bases; unmatched junction bases: 9. Germline values: CDR1 SGHVS, CDR2 FQNEAQ. The CDR3 loop reads CASSAPWSGRAYEQYF. The CDR3 nucleotides are TGTGCCAGCAGCGCCCCTTGGAGCGGGAGGGCCTACGAGCAGTACTTC. Full variable domain (missing parts from reference TRBV7-8 and TRBJ2-7): GAGVSQSPRYKVAKRGQDVALRCDPISGHVSLFWYQQALGQGPEFLTYFQNEAQLDKSGLPSDRFFAERPEGSVSTLKIQRTQQEDSAVYLCASSAPWSGRAYEQYFGPGTRLTVT.

The J gene is TRBJ2-5, the V gene TRBV3-1 (or the pseudogene TRBV3-2), with 12 nucleotides matching TRBD2. Germline V lookup: CDR1 LGHDT, CDR2 YNNKEL (reference sequence). The CDR3 is 18 residues long. J lost 0 bases, V lost 1 base, and 6 bases had no gene match. CDR3 in amino acids: CASSQGLAGAPYQETQYF. CDR3 bases: TGTGCCAGCAGCCAAGGACTAGCGGGGGCTCCGTACCAAGAGACCCAGTACTTC.

In regard to this clone: A much larger clone sits a single nucleotide away, making a read error possible. In the same sample, other DNA sequences code for this CDR3. The chain uses TRBV7-8 and TRBJ1-2; D unclear. The CDR3 extends over 14 amino acids. Trimming removed 1 base at V and 1 base at J, with 7 bases between. CDR1 and CDR2 from the germline V gene are SGHVS and FQNEAQ. CDR3 amino acids: CASSLGTNNYGYTF. The CDR3 DNA sequence: TGTGCCAGCAGCTTAGGAACTAATAACTATGGCTACACCTTC. Drawing the rest from reference TRBV7-8 and TRBJ1-2, the complete variable domain is GAGVSQSPRYKVAKRGQDVALRCDPISGHVSLFWYQQALGQGPEFLTYFQNEAQLDKSGLPSDRFFAERPEGSVSTLKIQRTQQEDSAVYLCASSLGTNNYGYTFGSGTRLTVV.

This clone was counted a few times. The CDR3 coding sequence is TGTGCCACCGAGGGAGGAGGCCGGTCACCCCTCCACTTT. Protein sequence: CATEGGGRSPLHF. The chain links TRBV25-1 to TRBJ1-6; D uncertain. The germline CDR1 and CDR2 sequences are MGHDK and SYGVNS. CDR3 length equals 13 residues. The germline V and J ends were trimmed by 10 bases and 10 bases, with 17 bases remaining between them.

This chain links TRBV4-2 with TRBJ2-1, with D hard to call. The germline CDR1 and CDR2 sequences are LGHNA and YNFKEQ. The CDR3 sequence is 13 residues long. V was clipped by 0 bases and J by 7 bases, with 7 bases between them. CDR3 coding DNA: TGTGCCAGCAGCCAAGATCTTAAAAATGAGCAGTTCTTC. Translating gives CASSQDLKNEQFF.

The V gene is TRBV19, the J gene TRBJ2-1, with unresolved D. V shed 6 bases and J shed 2 bases, with 14 bases lying between them. Germline V lookup: CDR1 LNHDA, CDR2 SQIVND (reference sequence). The CDR3 runs 15 residues. The CDR3 region is CASSRESFPYNEQFF. In DNA form, the CDR3 reads TGTGCCAGTAGCCGCGAATCATTTCCCTACAATGAGCAGTTCTTC.

This chain connects TRBV7-3 to TRBJ2-1, with 9 bases that match TRBD2. Trimming cost V 5 bases and J 4 bases; bases outside gene matches: 9. Per germline, CDR1 SGHTA and CDR2 FQGTGA. The CDR3 runs 16 residues. The CDR3 protein is CASSLAGLAGYNEQFF. CDR3 nucleotide sequence: TGTGCCAGCAGCCTAGCGGGGCTAGCGGGGTACAATGAGCAGTTCTTC.

V and J are TRBV10-3 and TRBJ2-1; 8 bases are a match to TRBD2. The V gene's germline CDR1 is ENHRY and CDR2 SYGVKD. The CDR3 extends over 12 amino acids. V lost 9 bases, J lost 9 bases, and 7 bases stayed unmatched. CDR3 sequence: CAIRGGPGEQFF. CDR3 in DNA: TGTGCCATACGGGGGGGGCCTGGTGAGCAGTTCTTC.

The V and J genes are TRBV5-6 and TRBJ2-7; 7 bases match TRBD1. The germline V gene encodes CDR1 SGHDT and CDR2 YYEEEE. V was clipped by 4 bases and J by 4 bases; unmatched bases: 17. This CDR3 comprises 17 residues. The CDR3 coding sequence is TGTGCCAGCAGCGACTGGGATCTAGGGACAGCCCGATACGAGCAGTACTTC. It encodes CASSDWDLGTARYEQYF.

The chain carries TRBV7-8 and TRBJ1-1; no firm D call. Trimming left V 6 bases short and J 1 base short, with 9 bases between. This CDR3 comprises 13 residues. Germline loops: CDR1 SGHVS, CDR2 FQNEAQ. CDR3 loop: CASRVQQNTEAFF. The CDR3 DNA reads as TGTGCCAGCAGGGTACAGCAGAACACTGAAGCTTTCTTT.

This clone is a singleton in its sample. The chain links TRBV27 to TRBJ2-2; tentatively, D is TRBD2 (6 bases). The CDR3 is 15 amino acids. Trimming cost V 4 bases and J 5 bases, with 14 bases left between them. The germline V gene has CDR1 MNHEY and CDR2 SMNVEV (reference sequence). CDR3 sequence: CASSWVTRGTGELFF. CDR3 DNA: TGTGCCAGCAGTTGGGTAACGCGGGGAACCGGGGAGCTGTTTTTT.

The chain recombines TRBV5-1 with TRBJ1-2; no reliable D call. The germline CDR1 and CDR2 sequences are SGHRS and YFSETQ. The CDR3 has 13 residues. V was clipped by 0 bases and J by 2 bases, with 5 bases between them. The CDR3: CASSLDTNYGYTF. In nucleotides, the CDR3 is TGCGCCAGCAGCTTGGACACGAACTATGGCTACACCTTC.